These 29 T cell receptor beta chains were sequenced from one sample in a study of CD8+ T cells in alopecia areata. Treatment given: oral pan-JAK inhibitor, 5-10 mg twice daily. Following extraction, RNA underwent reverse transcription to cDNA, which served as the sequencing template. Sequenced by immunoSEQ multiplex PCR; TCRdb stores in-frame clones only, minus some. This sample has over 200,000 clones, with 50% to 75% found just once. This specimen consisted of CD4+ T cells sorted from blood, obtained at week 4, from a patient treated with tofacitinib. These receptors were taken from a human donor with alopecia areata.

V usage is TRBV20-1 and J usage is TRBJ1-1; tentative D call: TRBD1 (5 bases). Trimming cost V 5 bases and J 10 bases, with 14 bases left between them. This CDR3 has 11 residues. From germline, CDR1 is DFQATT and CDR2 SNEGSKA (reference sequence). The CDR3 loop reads CSAQGDRGAFF. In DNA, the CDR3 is TGCAGTGCTCAAGGGGACCGAGGAGCTTTCTTT.

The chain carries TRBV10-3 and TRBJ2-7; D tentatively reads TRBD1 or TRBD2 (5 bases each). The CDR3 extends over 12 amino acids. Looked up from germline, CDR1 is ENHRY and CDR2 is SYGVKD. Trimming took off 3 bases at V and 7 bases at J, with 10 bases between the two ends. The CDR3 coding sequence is TGTGCCATCAGTGAAGAGGGGAATGAGCAGTACTTC. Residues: CAISEEGNEQYF.

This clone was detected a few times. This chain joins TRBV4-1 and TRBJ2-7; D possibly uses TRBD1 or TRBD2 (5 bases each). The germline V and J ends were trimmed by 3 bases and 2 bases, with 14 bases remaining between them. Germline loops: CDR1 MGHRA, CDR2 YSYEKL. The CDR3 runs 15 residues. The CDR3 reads CASSQTADITYEQYF. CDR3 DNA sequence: TGCGCCAGCAGCCAGACAGCGGACATCACCTACGAGCAGTACTTC.

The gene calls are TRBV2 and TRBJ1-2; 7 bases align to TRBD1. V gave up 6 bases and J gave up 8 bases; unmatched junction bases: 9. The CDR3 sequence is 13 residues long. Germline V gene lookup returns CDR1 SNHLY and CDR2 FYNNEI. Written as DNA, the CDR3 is TGTGCCAGCAGCGTCCCGACAGGGAACGGCTACACCTTC. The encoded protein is CASSVPTGNGYTF.

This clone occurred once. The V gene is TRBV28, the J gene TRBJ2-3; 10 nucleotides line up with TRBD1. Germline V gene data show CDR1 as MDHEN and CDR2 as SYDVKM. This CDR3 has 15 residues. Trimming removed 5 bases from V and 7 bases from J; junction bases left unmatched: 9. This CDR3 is CASSTGGTGANTQYF. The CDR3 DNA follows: TGTGCCAGCAGTACCGGAGGGACAGGGGCCAATACGCAGTATTTT.

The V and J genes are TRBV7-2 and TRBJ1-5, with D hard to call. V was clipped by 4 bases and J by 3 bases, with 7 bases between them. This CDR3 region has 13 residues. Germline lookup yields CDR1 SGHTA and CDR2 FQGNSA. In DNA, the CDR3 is TGTGCCAGCAGCTGGTACAACAATCAGCCCCAGCATTTT. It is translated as CASSWYNNQPQHF.

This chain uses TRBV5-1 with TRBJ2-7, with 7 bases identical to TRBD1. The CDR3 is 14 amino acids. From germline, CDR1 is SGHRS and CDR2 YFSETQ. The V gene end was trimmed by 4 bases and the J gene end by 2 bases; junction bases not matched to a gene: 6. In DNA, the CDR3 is TGCGCCAGCAGCCCGGACAGGACCCCCTACGAGCAGTACTTC. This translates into CASSPDRTPYEQYF.

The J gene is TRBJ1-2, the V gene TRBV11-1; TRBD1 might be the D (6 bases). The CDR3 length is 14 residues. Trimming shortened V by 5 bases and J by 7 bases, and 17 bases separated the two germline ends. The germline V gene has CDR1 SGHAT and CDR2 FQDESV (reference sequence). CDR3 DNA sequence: TGTGCCAGCAGCCCTGGGGCAGGGGACGGTGGCTACACCTTC. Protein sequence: CASSPGAGDGGYTF.

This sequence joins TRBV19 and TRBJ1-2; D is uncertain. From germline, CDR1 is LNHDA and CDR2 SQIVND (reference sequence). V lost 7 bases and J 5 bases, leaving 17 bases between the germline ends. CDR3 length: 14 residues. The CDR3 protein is CASNPVGPGYGYTF. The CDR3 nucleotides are TGTGCCAGTAACCCCGTGGGCCCAGGTTATGGCTACACCTTC.

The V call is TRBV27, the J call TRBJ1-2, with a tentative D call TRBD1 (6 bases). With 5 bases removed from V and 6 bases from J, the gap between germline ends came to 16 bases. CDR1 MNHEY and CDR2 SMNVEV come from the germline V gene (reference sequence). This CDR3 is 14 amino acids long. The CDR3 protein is CASSAVDRWDGYTF. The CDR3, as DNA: TGTGCCAGCAGTGCCGTCGACAGGTGGGATGGCTACACCTTC.

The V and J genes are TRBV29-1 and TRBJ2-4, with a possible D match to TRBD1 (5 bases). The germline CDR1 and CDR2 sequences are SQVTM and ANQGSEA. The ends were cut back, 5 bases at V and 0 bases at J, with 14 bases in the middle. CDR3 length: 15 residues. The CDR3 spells CSVCQGTLAKNIQYF. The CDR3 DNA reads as TGCAGCGTTTGTCAGGGAACGCTAGCCAAAAACATTCAGTACTTC.

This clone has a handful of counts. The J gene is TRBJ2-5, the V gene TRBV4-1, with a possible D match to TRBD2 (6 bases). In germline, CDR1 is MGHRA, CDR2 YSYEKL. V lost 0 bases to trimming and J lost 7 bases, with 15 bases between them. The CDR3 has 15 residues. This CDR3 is CASSQEGTQIGTQYF. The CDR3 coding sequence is TGCGCCAGCAGCCAAGAGGGGACTCAGATCGGGACCCAGTACTTC.

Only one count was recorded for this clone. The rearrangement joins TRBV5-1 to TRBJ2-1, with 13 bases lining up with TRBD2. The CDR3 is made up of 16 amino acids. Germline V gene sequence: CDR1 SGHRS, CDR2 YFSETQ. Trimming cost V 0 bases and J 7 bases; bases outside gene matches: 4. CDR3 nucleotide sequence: TGCGCCAGCAGCTTGGCCGCGACTAGCGGGGGGAATGAGCAGTTCTTC. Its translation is CASSLAATSGGNEQFF.

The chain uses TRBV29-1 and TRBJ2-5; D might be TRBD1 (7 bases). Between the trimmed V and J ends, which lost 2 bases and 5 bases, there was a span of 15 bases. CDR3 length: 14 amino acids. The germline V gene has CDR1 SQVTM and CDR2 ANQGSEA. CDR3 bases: TGCAGCGTTGAAAAACAGGGGACTTGGGAGACCCAGTACTTC. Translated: CSVEKQGTWETQYF.

The CDR3 DNA follows: TGCAGCGTCGGACAGGGGGACACCGGGGAGCTGTTTTTT. This gives the protein CSVGQGDTGELFF. The chain couples TRBV29-1 to TRBJ2-2; 10 bases align to TRBD1. The CDR3 has 13 residues. The V gene's germline CDR1 is SQVTM and CDR2 ANQGSEA. With 6 bases clipped from V and 3 bases from J, the junction kept 1 base outside the gene matches.

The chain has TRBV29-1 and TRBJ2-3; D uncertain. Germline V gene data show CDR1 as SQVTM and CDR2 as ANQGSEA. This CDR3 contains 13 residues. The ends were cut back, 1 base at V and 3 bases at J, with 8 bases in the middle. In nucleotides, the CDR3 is TGCAGCGTTGAAGGCTACGAGACAGATACGCAGTATTTT. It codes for CSVEGYETDTQYF.

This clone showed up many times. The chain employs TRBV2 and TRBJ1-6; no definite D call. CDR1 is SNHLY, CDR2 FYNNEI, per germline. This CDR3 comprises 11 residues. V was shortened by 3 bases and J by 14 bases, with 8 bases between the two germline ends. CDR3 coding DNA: TGTGCCAGCAGTGATGAGGGTACCCTCCACTTT. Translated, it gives CASSDEGTLHF.

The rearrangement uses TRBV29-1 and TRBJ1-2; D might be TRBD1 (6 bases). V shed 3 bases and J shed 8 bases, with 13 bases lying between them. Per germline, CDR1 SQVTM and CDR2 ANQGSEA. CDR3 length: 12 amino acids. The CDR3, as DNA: TGCAGCGTTGACAGGGGTGTAGGGGGCTACACCTTC. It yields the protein CSVDRGVGGYTF.

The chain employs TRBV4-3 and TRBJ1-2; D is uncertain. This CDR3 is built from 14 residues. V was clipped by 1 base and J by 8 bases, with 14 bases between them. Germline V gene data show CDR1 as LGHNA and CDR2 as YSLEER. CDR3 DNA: TGCGCCAGCAGCCAAGCGGGAGACTTATTAGGCTACACCTTC. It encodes CASSQAGDLLGYTF.

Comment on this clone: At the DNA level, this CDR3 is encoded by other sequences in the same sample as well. This CDR3 reads CSVGTRYTDTQYF. In nucleotides, the CDR3 is TGCAGCGTTGGCACTAGATACACAGATACGCAGTATTTT. The rearrangement links TRBV29-1 to TRBJ2-3; maybe TRBD2 (5 bases). CDR1 SQVTM and CDR2 ANQGSEA come from the germline V gene. V was cut by 4 bases and J by 2 bases, with 10 bases left in between. CDR3 size: 13 residues.

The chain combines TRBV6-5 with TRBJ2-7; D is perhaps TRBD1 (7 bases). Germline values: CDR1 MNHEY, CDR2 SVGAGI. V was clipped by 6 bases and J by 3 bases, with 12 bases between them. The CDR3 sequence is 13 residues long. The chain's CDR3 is CASRRGTDYEQYF. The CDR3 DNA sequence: TGTGCCAGCAGACGCGGGACAGACTACGAGCAGTACTTC.

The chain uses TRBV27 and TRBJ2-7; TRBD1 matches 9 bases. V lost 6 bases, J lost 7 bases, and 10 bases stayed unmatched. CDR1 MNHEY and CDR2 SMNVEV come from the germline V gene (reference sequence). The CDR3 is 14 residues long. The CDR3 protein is CASRRTGAFSEQYF. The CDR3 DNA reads TGTGCCAGCAGGCGGACAGGGGCGTTCAGTGAGCAGTACTTC.

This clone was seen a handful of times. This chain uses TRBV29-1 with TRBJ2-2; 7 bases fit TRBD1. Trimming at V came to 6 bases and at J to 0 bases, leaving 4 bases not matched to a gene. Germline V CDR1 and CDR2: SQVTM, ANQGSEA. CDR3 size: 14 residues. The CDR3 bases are TGCAGCGTCCCCGGGACAGCGAACACCGGGGAGCTGTTTTTT. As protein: CSVPGTANTGELFF.

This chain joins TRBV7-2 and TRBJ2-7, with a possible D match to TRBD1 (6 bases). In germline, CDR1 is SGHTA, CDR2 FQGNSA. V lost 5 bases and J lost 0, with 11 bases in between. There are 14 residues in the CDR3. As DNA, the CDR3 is TGTGCCAGCAGCCCAAGGACAGCCTCCTACGAGCAGTACTTC. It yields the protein CASSPRTASYEQYF.

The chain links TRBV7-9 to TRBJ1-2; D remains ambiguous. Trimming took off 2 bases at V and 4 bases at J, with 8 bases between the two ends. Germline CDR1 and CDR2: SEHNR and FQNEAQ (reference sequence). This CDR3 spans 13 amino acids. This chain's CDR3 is CASSLLGSYGYTF. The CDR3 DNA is TGTGCCAGCAGCTTATTGGGGAGCTATGGCTACACCTTC.

CDR3 sequence: CAGFRGTEAFF. The CDR3 DNA sequence: TGTGCCGGGTTTCGTGGCACTGAAGCTTTCTTT. The chain has TRBV30 and TRBJ1-1, with D uncertain. Trimming shortened V by 8 bases and J by 4 bases, and 11 bases separated the two germline ends. This CDR3 spans 11 amino acids. Germline CDR1 is GTSNPN and CDR2 is SVGIG (reference sequence).

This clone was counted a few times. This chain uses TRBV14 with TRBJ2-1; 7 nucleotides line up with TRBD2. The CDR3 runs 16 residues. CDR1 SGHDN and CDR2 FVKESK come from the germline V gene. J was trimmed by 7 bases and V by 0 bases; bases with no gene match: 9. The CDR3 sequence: CASSQDRDYGTNEQFF. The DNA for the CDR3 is TGTGCCAGCAGCCAAGACCGGGACTACGGAACAAATGAGCAGTTCTTC.

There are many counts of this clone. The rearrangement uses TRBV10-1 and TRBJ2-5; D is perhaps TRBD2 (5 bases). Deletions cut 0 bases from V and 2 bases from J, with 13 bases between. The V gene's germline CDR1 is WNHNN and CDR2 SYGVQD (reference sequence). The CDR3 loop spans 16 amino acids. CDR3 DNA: TGCGCCAGCAGTGAGTCGAACCAGCCGGGACAAGAGACCCAGTACTTC. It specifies CASSESNQPGQETQYF.

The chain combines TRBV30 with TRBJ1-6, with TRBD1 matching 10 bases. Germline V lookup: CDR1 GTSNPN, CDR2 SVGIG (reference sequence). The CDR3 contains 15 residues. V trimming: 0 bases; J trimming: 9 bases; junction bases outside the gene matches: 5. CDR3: CAWSVPGTGVSPLHF. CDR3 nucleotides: TGTGCCTGGAGTGTACCCGGGACAGGGGTTTCACCCCTCCACTTT.